Following are 31 T cell receptor beta chains from one sample sequenced in a study of blood T cell repertoires in COVID-19. Profiling relied on immunoSEQ multiplex PCR, and the TCRdb table lists in-frame clones only, not all of them. Of some 250,000 clones listed, approximately 83% are singletons. Input material: PBMCs or T cells enriched from blood (not recorded which). The receptors shown here come from a woman aged 40-49 years with acute COVID-19.

The chain couples TRBV2 to TRBJ2-7; possible D gene TRBD1, 5 bases. The CDR3 extends over 12 amino acids. Germline V gene sequence: CDR1 SNHLY, CDR2 FYNNEI. Trimming cost V 6 bases and J 13 bases, with 19 bases left between them. CDR3 nucleotides: TGTGCCAGCAGGAGAGGATGGGGCGTGGATTACTTC. Translating gives CASRRGWGVDYF.

The chain couples TRBV11-3 to TRBJ2-1; D unresolved. The V and J ends lost 2 bases and 0 bases respectively, with 8 bases between them. The CDR3 covers 15 residues. Germline loops: CDR1 SGHNT, CDR2 YENEEA. The CDR3 DNA reads TGTGCCAGCAGCTTATCGTCGGGCTCCTACAATGAGCAGTTCTTC. Amino acid sequence: CASSLSSGSYNEQFF.

The rearrangement links TRBV9 to TRBJ2-7; 10 nucleotides line up with TRBD1. Germline trimming cut 3 bases from V and 6 bases from J; bases unmatched to any gene: 3. The CDR3 loop spans 13 amino acids. The germline V gene has CDR1 SGDLS and CDR2 YYNGEE. CDR3 coding DNA: TGTGCCAGCAGCGCTGGGACAGGGGCCGAGCAGTACTTC. This gives the protein CASSAGTGAEQYF.

This rearrangement joins TRBV7-9 to TRBJ1-1; TRBD1 is a possible D gene (6 bases). The CDR3 runs to 14 residues. The germline gives CDR1 SEHNR, CDR2 FQNEAQ (reference sequence). V shed 0 bases and J shed 7 bases, with 12 bases lying between them. The CDR3 sequence: CASSLAPGHNEAFF. As DNA, the CDR3 is TGTGCCAGCAGCTTAGCGCCGGGACACAATGAAGCTTTCTTT.

The V and J genes are TRBV5-1 and TRBJ1-4; no reliable D call. The CDR3 totals 15 residues. Looked up from germline, CDR1 is SGHRS and CDR2 is YFSETQ. The V and J ends lost 0 bases and 5 bases respectively, with 11 bases between them. CDR3 bases: TGCGCCAGCAGCTTGGCCGGGATAATGAATGAAAAACTGTTTTTT. Translating it yields CASSLAGIMNEKLFF.

This chain links TRBV29-1 with TRBJ2-1; D might be TRBD2 (5 bases). V dropped 0 bases and J dropped 3 bases, with 18 bases sitting between them. The CDR3 runs 17 residues. From germline, CDR1 is SQVTM and CDR2 ANQGSEA. The CDR3 is CSVEDLSGRTLYNEQFF. CDR3 bases: TGCAGCGTTGAAGATCTGAGCGGCCGTACCCTCTACAATGAGCAGTTCTTC.

The chain is built from TRBV2 and TRBJ1-5; TRBD1 agrees at 7 bases. V lost 5 bases to trimming and J lost 2 bases; unmatched junction nucleotides: 3. This CDR3 has 14 residues. Per germline, CDR1 SNHLY and CDR2 FYNNEI. This CDR3 reads CASSRGTGNQPQHF. The CDR3 DNA reads as TGTGCCAGCAGTCGAGGGACAGGCAATCAGCCCCAGCATTTT.

The chain couples TRBV11-3 to TRBJ2-7; 12 bases match TRBD2. V was clipped by 5 bases and J by 5 bases; unmatched bases: 10. The CDR3 is made up of 16 amino acids. Germline CDR1 reads SGHNT; CDR2 reads YENEEA. The CDR3 loop is CASSATVGLAGHEQYF. CDR3 nucleotide sequence: TGTGCCAGCAGCGCCACGGTAGGACTAGCGGGACACGAGCAGTACTTC.

This chain connects TRBV6-2 or TRBV6-3 to TRBJ2-5; TRBD1 aligns across 8 bases. V shed 1 base, J shed 2 bases, and the junction held 3 bases outside the gene matches. Per germline, CDR1 MNHEY and CDR2 SVGEGT. There are 15 residues in the CDR3. This CDR3 is CASSYFGQGQETQYF. DNA of the CDR3: TGTGCCAGCAGTTACTTCGGACAGGGACAAGAGACCCAGTACTTC.

This clone was counted a few times. Written as DNA, the CDR3 is TGTGCCAGCAGCTTAGGGGACACGGGAAGTCAGCCCCAGCATTTT. It is translated as CASSLGDTGSQPQHF. The rearrangement links TRBV7-9 to TRBJ1-5, with D possibly being TRBD1 (6 bases). The V end lost 1 base, the J end lost 6 bases, and 13 bases lay between the germline ends. Germline-derived CDR1 and CDR2 are SEHNR and FQNEAQ (reference sequence). CDR3 size: 15 residues. Complete variable domain (other parts from reference TRBV7-9 and TRBJ1-5): DTGVSQNPRHKITKRGQNVTFRCDPISEHNRLYWYRQTLGQGPEFLTYFQNEAQLEKSRLLSDRFSAERPKGSFSTLEIQRTEQGDSAMYLCASSLGDTGSQPQHFGDGTRLSIL.

The sample holds one count of this clone. This chain connects TRBV5-1 to TRBJ2-7, with TRBD2 matching 8 bases. With V trimmed by 2 bases and J by 3 bases, 10 bases remained unmatched. The length of the CDR3 is 16 residues. The germline gives CDR1 SGHRS, CDR2 YFSETQ. DNA of the CDR3: TGCGCCAGCAGCTTCCAAAGCGGGAGTGATTTCTACGAGCAGTACTTC. Protein sequence: CASSFQSGSDFYEQYF.

The gene calls are TRBV7-3 and TRBJ2-2; 7 bases are shared with TRBD1. V dropped 0 bases and J dropped 6; count of bases not matched to a gene: 1. This CDR3 contains 14 residues. The germline gives CDR1 SGHTA, CDR2 FQGTGA. The CDR3 spells CASSLTGGAGELFF. Here the CDR3 DNA reads TGTGCCAGCAGCTTAACAGGGGGCGCCGGGGAGCTGTTTTTT.

The V call is TRBV7-6, the J call TRBJ2-1; tentative D call: TRBD2 (6 bases). The germline CDR1 and CDR2 sequences are SGHVS and FNYEAQ. V lost 4 bases and J 7 bases, leaving 14 bases between the germline ends. This CDR3 has 14 residues. In DNA form, the CDR3 reads TGTGCCAGCAGCTCCCGGGACTCCTCGAATGAGCAGTTCTTC. Translating gives CASSSRDSSNEQFF.

This chain links TRBV5-4 with TRBJ1-1, with TRBD1 identical over 8 bases. The CDR3 totals 14 residues. Germline trimming cut 5 bases from V and 1 base from J; bases unmatched to any gene: 4. In germline, CDR1 is SGHNT, CDR2 YYREEE (reference sequence). The CDR3 coding sequence is TGTGCCAGCAGTTCCGGGACAGGGAACACTGAAGCTTTCTTT. Its protein is CASSSGTGNTEAFF.

The chain carries TRBV4-1 and TRBJ2-7; TRBD1 matches 7 bases. J lost 6 bases, V lost 4 bases, and 12 bases had no gene match. Germline-derived CDR1 and CDR2 are MGHRA and YSYEKL. The CDR3 sequence is 15 residues long. CDR3 amino acids: CASSPMGQSVGEQYF. Written as DNA, the CDR3 is TGCGCCAGCAGCCCCATGGGACAGTCGGTCGGCGAGCAGTACTTC.

The J gene is TRBJ2-2, the V gene TRBV9; the D gene is possibly TRBD1 (6 bases). Germline loops: CDR1 SGDLS, CDR2 YYNGEE. Trimming cost V 0 bases and J 4 bases, with 13 bases left between them. This CDR3 has 16 amino acids. This chain's CDR3 is CASSVGVTGTTGELFF. Here the CDR3 DNA reads TGTGCCAGCAGCGTAGGGGTAACAGGGACCACCGGGGAGCTGTTTTTT.

This chain links TRBV7-2 with TRBJ2-7; 8 bases are a match to TRBD2. CDR3 length: 15 amino acids. V trimming: 4 bases; J trimming: 3 bases; junction bases outside the gene matches: 8. Germline V CDR1 and CDR2: SGHTA, FQGNSA. The CDR3 loop reads CASSWIAGNNYEQYF. The DNA for the CDR3 is TGTGCCAGCAGCTGGATAGCGGGGAATAACTACGAGCAGTACTTC.

The chain joins TRBV7-9 to TRBJ2-2; 11 positions match TRBD2. In germline, CDR1 is SEHNR, CDR2 FQNEAQ (reference sequence). The CDR3 consists of 16 residues. Trimming took 4 bases from V and 7 from J; bases not matched to a gene: 8. The CDR3 spells CASSSELAGVFGELFF. In DNA, the CDR3 is TGTGCCAGCAGCTCCGAACTAGCGGGAGTATTCGGGGAGCTGTTTTTT.

The CDR3 region has the DNA TGTGCCAGCAGCATATCAGGGGGGAGCACAGATACGCAGTATTTT. Translation: CASSISGGSTDTQYF. The rearrangement joins TRBV9 to TRBJ2-3, with D perhaps matching TRBD1 (7 bases). V lost 4 bases to trimming and J lost 0 bases, with 12 bases between them. The germline gives CDR1 SGDLS, CDR2 YYNGEE. The CDR3 length is 15 residues.

The table lists this clone with a few counts. This chain connects TRBV3-1 (or the pseudogene TRBV3-2) to TRBJ2-7; tentatively, D is TRBD2 (6 bases). Trimming took off 7 bases at V and 0 bases at J, with 13 bases between the two ends. Looked up from germline, CDR1 is LGHDT and CDR2 is YNNKEL (reference sequence). This CDR3 has 14 residues. The CDR3 region is CASTARGSSYEQYF. CDR3 nucleotides: TGTGCCAGCACCGCGCGGGGCAGCTCCTACGAGCAGTACTTC.

This rearrangement joins TRBV11-2 to TRBJ1-3, with TRBD1 identical over 8 bases. After removal of 4 bases from V and 3 bases from J, the junction contained 11 bases not matched to a gene. CDR3 length: 17 residues. Germline assignment: CDR1 SGHAT and CDR2 FQNNGV. DNA for the CDR3: TGTGCCAGCAGCTCGGACAGGGCCCCGGGTGGTGGAAACACCATATATTTT. Amino acid sequence: CASSSDRAPGGGNTIYF. Based on the CDR3 plus reference TRBV11-2 and TRBJ1-3, the full variable domain is EAGVAQSPRYKIIEKRQSVAFWCNPISGHATLYWYQQILGQGPKLLIQFQNNGVVDDSQLPKDRFSAERLKGVDSTLKIQPAKLEDSAVYLCASSSDRAPGGGNTIYFGEGSWLTVV.

V gene TRBV9 combines with J gene TRBJ2-2; D gene ambiguous. The germline CDR1 and CDR2 sequences are SGDLS and YYNGEE. Trimming removed 0 bases at V and 6 bases at J, with 6 bases between. The CDR3 extends over 13 amino acids. CDR3 nucleotide sequence: TGTGCCAGCAGCGTAGATCCATCCGGGGAGCTGTTTTTT. Amino acids: CASSVDPSGELFF. The full variable domain, in which reference TRBV9 and TRBJ2-2 provide the parts outside the CDR3, is DSGVTQTPKHLITATGQRVTLRCSPRSGDLSVYWYQQSLDQGLQFLIQYYNGEERAKGNILERFSAQQFPDLHSELNLSSLELGDSALYFCASSVDPSGELFFGEGSRLTVL.

The chain uses TRBV6-1 and TRBJ2-7, with 11 bases matching TRBD2. The germline CDR1 and CDR2 sequences are MNHNS and SASEGT. CDR3 size: 15 residues. With V trimmed by 3 bases and J by 5 bases, 6 bases remained unmatched. CDR3 region: CASSDGLAGGNEQYF. The CDR3 DNA follows: TGTGCCAGCAGTGACGGCCTAGCGGGAGGTAACGAGCAGTACTTC.

This clone was detected only once. This chain links TRBV14 with TRBJ1-4; tentatively, D is TRBD1 (5 bases). Trimming pared 4 bases from V and 12 bases from J, leaving 18 bases between. Germline CDR1 SGHDN, CDR2 FVKESK. CDR3 length: 14 amino acids. Written as DNA, the CDR3 is TGTGCCAGCAGCCGTCTGGGTGGGGGGTTCGAACTGTTTTTT. Its translation is CASSRLGGGFELFF.

The rearrangement links TRBV9 to TRBJ2-7; D unclear. Germline lookup yields CDR1 SGDLS and CDR2 YYNGEE. Trimming cost V 0 bases and J 1 base, with 11 bases left between them. This CDR3 spans 15 amino acids. Here the CDR3 reads CASSVEPGRSYEQYF. The CDR3 nucleotides read TGTGCCAGCAGCGTAGAACCGGGTAGATCCTACGAGCAGTACTTC.

V usage is TRBV9 and J usage is TRBJ2-1; 10 bases agree with TRBD1. Germline CDR1 is SGDLS and CDR2 is YYNGEE. V was pared by 2 bases and J by 3 bases, with 11 bases of the junction left unmatched. The CDR3 totals 18 residues. For the CDR3, the DNA is TGTGCCAGCAGCGTCAGGGGGTCCGGGACAGGGGACTACAATGAGCAGTTCTTC. It codes for CASSVRGSGTGDYNEQFF.

The DNA of the CDR3 is TGTGCCAGCAGTTTATTCGAGAGCTACGAGCAGTACTTC. This encodes CASSLFESYEQYF. The chain links TRBV27 to TRBJ2-7; D unclear. Germline CDR1 MNHEY, CDR2 SMNVEV (reference sequence). Trimming left V 1 base short and J 3 bases short, with 7 bases between. The CDR3 is made up of 13 amino acids.

V usage is TRBV2 and J usage is TRBJ1-2; 9 bases align to TRBD1. This CDR3 is 14 amino acids long. Germline CDR1 reads SNHLY; CDR2 reads FYNNEI. V shed 2 bases and J 7 bases; nucleotides not matched to a gene: 5. CDR3 DNA: TGTGCCAGCAGTGAAACAGGGGGCGGCGGTGGCTACACCTTC. Protein sequence: CASSETGGGGGYTF.

This chain connects TRBV18 to TRBJ1-6; a possible D gene is TRBD1 (5 bases). This CDR3 has 16 residues. CDR1 is KGHSH, CDR2 LQKENI, per germline. Between the trimmed V and J ends, which lost 3 bases and 0 bases, there was a span of 9 bases. The CDR3 nucleotides are TGTGCCAGCTCACCGCTAGACAGCTCCTATAATTCACCCCTCCACTTT. Translation gives CASSPLDSSYNSPLHF. The full variable domain, in which reference TRBV18 and TRBJ1-6 provide the parts outside the CDR3, is NAGVMQNPRHLVRRRGQEARLRCSPMKGHSHVYWYRQLPEEGLKFMVYLQKENIIDESGMPKERFSAEFPKEGPSILRIQQVVRGDSAAYFCASSPLDSSYNSPLHFGNGTRLTVT.

CDR3 protein: CASSAHRGLAGLNEQFF. CDR3 nucleotide sequence: TGTGCCAGCAGCGCCCACCGGGGACTAGCGGGCCTCAATGAGCAGTTCTTC. The chain links TRBV11-3 to TRBJ2-1; 12 nucleotides agree with TRBD2. The CDR3 contains 17 residues. J lost 6 bases, V lost 5 bases, and 11 bases had no gene match. CDR1 is SGHNT, CDR2 YENEEA, per germline.

Comment on this clone: The germline gene is not matched at one end of the junction; a read error may be the cause. The chain couples TRBV19 to TRBJ2-4; TRBD2 matches at 7 bases. Germline lookup yields CDR1 LNHDA and CDR2 SQIVND (reference sequence). The CDR3 sequence is 16 residues long. Written as DNA, the CDR3 is TGTGCCAGCAGTAGTGAGGGGAGGGCGGCCAAAAACATTCAGTACTTC. Residues: CASSSEGRAAKNIQYF.